The clone carrying this T cell receptor beta chain was counted ten times or more. Its antigen is not known. Under the authors' procedure: Researchers built a distant-metastasis classifier for papillary thyroid cancer that drew on CDR3 differences across clinicopathological groups. Using MiXCR, TCRdb reanalyzed the PCR reads. TCRdb, not the authors, supplied the V and J calls. The sample contains fewer than 25,000 clones, roughly 18% of which appear only once. V shed 2 bases and J 2 bases; nucleotides not matched to a gene: 1. Germline V gene lookup returns CDR1 SGHVS and CDR2 FNYEAQ. This CDR3 spans 14 amino acids. These data originate in a study of metastatic and nonmetastatic thyroid tumors. Study context: Samples came from malignant and benign thyroid patients, and repertoires were compared across blood and tumor or nodule tissue.

Whole-study results and caveats: Malignant tumors reportedly showed significantly higher TCR beta diversity than benign nodules in both blood and tumor.

Patients underwent thyroid surgery, and none had received any treatment before it. This receptor was identified in a male donor with papillary thyroid cancer or a benign thyroid nodule (not recorded which). Some clones in this sample may be carry-over from other donors' samples. The sample consisted of adjacent normal tissue. The gene calls are TRBV7-6 and TRBJ2-5; 8 nucleotides align to TRBD1. The DNA for the CDR3 is TGTGCCAGCAGCTTATGGGACAGGCAAGAGACCCAGTACTTC. It encodes CASSLWDRQETQYF.